These 20 T cell receptor beta chains came from one sample sequenced in a study of regulatory T cells in long-lasting Graves disease. Arm-PCR of CDR3 regions and iRepertoire HTBI primers were used to build TCR beta libraries. One entry per CDR3 protein results from TCRdb running MiXCR on the multiplex PCR reads. The sample yields some 280,000 distinct CDR3 sequences, roughly a fifth seen once. Time point noted: persistent/refractory GD, antithyroid drugs over 5 years with positive TRAb. The TCR library was made from RNA that had been extracted from PBMCs in TRIzol. The source material was peripheral blood mononuclear cells (PBMCs), sampled when the disease was refractory, from a patient treated with antithyroid drugs. These receptor sequences come from a female donor with Graves disease.

The rearrangement links TRBV6-1 to TRBJ2-5, with D perhaps matching TRBD2 (6 bases). Germline CDR1 reads MNHNS; CDR2 reads SASEGT. V lost 6 bases and J 4 bases, leaving 12 bases between the germline ends. The CDR3 is made up of 13 amino acids. The chain's CDR3 is CASSGTGAETQYF. The CDR3 DNA sequence: TGTGCCAGCAGCGGGACTGGAGCAGAGACCCAGTACTTC.

This clonotype has just a few counts. One end of the junction varies from germline; a read error may be responsible. The J gene is TRBJ1-1, the V gene TRBV30, with TRBD1 as a possible D gene (6 bases). CDR1 and CDR2 from the germline V gene are GTSNPN and SVGIG (reference sequence). This CDR3 region has 15 residues. DNA for the CDR3: TGTGCCAGGAGTGGGGTGGGGGGGCTTAACACTGAAGCTTTCTTT. Its protein product is CARSGVGGLNTEAFF.

The chain uses TRBV5-1 and TRBJ2-5; tentative D call: TRBD2 (5 bases). The CDR3 totals 14 residues. The germline V and J ends were trimmed by 1 base and 2 bases, with 9 bases remaining between them. Per germline, CDR1 SGHRS and CDR2 YFSETQ. CDR3 region: CASSLSGEQETQYF. CDR3 nucleotide sequence: TGCGCCAGCAGCTTGTCCGGGGAACAAGAGACCCAGTACTTC.

This clonotype was seen more than once but under ten times. The chain joins TRBV19 to TRBJ2-7, with D possibly matching TRBD2 (5 bases). V lost 6 bases, J lost 0 bases, and 18 bases lay in between. Germline V gives CDR1 LNHDA, CDR2 SQIVND (reference sequence). This CDR3 comprises 16 residues. The CDR3 DNA reads TGTGCCAGTAGCGACGGGATAGTAGGGAGCTCCTACGAGCAGTACTTC. Translation gives CASSDGIVGSSYEQYF.

The V gene is TRBV27, the J gene TRBJ2-2; D might be TRBD2 (6 bases). Germline V gene lookup returns CDR1 MNHEY and CDR2 SMNVEV (reference sequence). The CDR3 spans 18 residues. Trimming stripped 3 bases from V and 3 bases from J, with 20 bases between. CDR3 nucleotides: TGTGCCAGCAGTTTTGTGGGAGGACGGCCCCGGGACACCGGGGAGCTGTTTTTT. This sequence encodes CASSFVGGRPRDTGELFF.

This clonotype was seen ten or more times. The chain employs TRBV27 and TRBJ1-1, with 9 bases aligning to TRBD1. CDR1 and CDR2 (germline): MNHEY, SMNVEV (reference sequence). The trim removed 2 bases at V and 8 bases at J, leaving 6 bases unmatched. This CDR3 is built from 14 residues. The CDR3 region has the DNA TGTGCCAGCAGTTTACTGGACAGGGGTGTAGAAGCTTTCTTT. It is translated as CASSLLDRGVEAFF.

This sequence joins TRBV20-1 and TRBJ2-5, with D tentatively TRBD1 (6 bases). Germline-derived CDR1 and CDR2 are DFQATT and SNEGSKA (reference sequence). The CDR3 runs to 15 residues. V lost 6 bases, J lost 5 bases, and 22 bases lay in between. The CDR3 sequence is CSASKRTVSGETQYF. In nucleotides, the CDR3 is TGCAGTGCCTCAAAAAGGACAGTCTCTGGCGAGACCCAGTACTTC.

This clonotype was seen only a few times. The chain links TRBV28 to TRBJ2-7, with no clear D. The CDR3 consists of 14 residues. Trimming took off 2 bases at V and 0 bases at J, with 8 bases between the two ends. Per germline, CDR1 MDHEN and CDR2 SYDVKM. Here the CDR3 reads CASSLPGPSYEQYF. CDR3 nucleotide sequence: TGTGCCAGCAGTTTACCGGGCCCCTCCTACGAGCAGTACTTC.

This clonotype was seen more than once but under ten times. The chain links TRBV4-1 to TRBJ1-6; 7 nucleotides agree with TRBD1. The CDR3 covers 19 residues. V was pared by 1 base and J by 4 bases, with 13 bases of the junction left unmatched. CDR1 is MGHRA and CDR2 is YSYEKL in the germline V gene. In DNA, the CDR3 is TGCGCCAGCAGCCAAGTCGCGGGACAGAACATGCTATATAATTCACCCCTCCACTTT. It specifies CASSQVAGQNMLYNSPLHF.

As for this clonotype: Possible read error: a much larger clone is one base away. The rearrangement joins TRBV4-3 to TRBJ2-5; D uncertain. The germline gives CDR1 LGHNA, CDR2 YSLEER. There are 13 residues in the CDR3. V lost 4 bases and J 5 bases, leaving 11 bases between the germline ends. CDR3 coding DNA: TGCGCCAGCAGCCCGAACCGGTGGGAGACCCAGTACTTC. Protein sequence: CASSPNRWETQYF.

The V and J genes are TRBV12-3 or TRBV12-4 and TRBJ2-2; no definite D call. The V and J ends lost 3 bases and 2 bases respectively, with 7 bases between them. This CDR3 comprises 14 residues. CDR3 bases: TGTGCCAGCAGTTTGATCCCAAACACCGGGGAGCTGTTTTTT. It yields the protein CASSLIPNTGELFF.

In its sample, this clonotype was seen many times. V is TRBV6-2 or TRBV6-3 and J is TRBJ2-4; 7 nucleotides agree with TRBD2. J was trimmed by 3 bases and V by 6 bases; bases with no gene match: 8. The CDR3 length is 15 residues. Germline lookup yields CDR1 MNHEY and CDR2 SVGEGT. CDR3 DNA sequence: TGTGCCAGCAGCCCGGCCCGGGAGGACAAAAACATTCAGTACTTC. Amino acid sequence: CASSPAREDKNIQYF.

This clonotype was counted ten times or more. V and J are TRBV28 and TRBJ2-7; D might be TRBD1 or TRBD2, each matching 5 bases. The CDR3 runs 14 residues. CDR1 MDHEN and CDR2 SYDVKM come from the germline V gene. Trimming took off 3 bases at V and 2 bases at J, with 11 bases between the two ends. In nucleotides, the CDR3 is TGTGCCAGCAGTTTTGCCGGGGCTCCCTACGAGCAGTACTTC. It is translated as CASSFAGAPYEQYF.

The chain joins TRBV10-3 to TRBJ2-7, with 9 positions matching TRBD2. With 4 bases clipped from V and 2 bases from J, the junction kept 6 bases outside the gene matches. Germline CDR1 and CDR2: ENHRY and SYGVKD. The CDR3 contains 15 residues. CDR3 loop: CAISGNSGSPYEQYF. Here the CDR3 DNA reads TGTGCCATCAGTGGTAATAGCGGGAGTCCCTACGAGCAGTACTTC.

This clonotype has a count of ten or more. V usage is TRBV28 and J usage is TRBJ2-2; 13 bases map to TRBD2. Germline lookup yields CDR1 MDHEN and CDR2 SYDVKM. CDR3 length: 17 amino acids. The trim removed 4 bases at V and 0 bases at J, leaving 2 bases unmatched. The CDR3 DNA reads as TGTGCCAGCAGTTCAGGACTAGCGGGAGCGAACACCGGGGAGCTGTTTTTT. Its protein product is CASSSGLAGANTGELFF.

V and J are TRBV7-9 and TRBJ1-4, with 9 bases matching TRBD1. This CDR3 is 17 amino acids long. The J segment lost 0 bases and the V segment lost 3 bases, leaving 5 bases of the junction unmatched. Germline CDR1 and CDR2: SEHNR and FQNEAQ (reference sequence). CDR3 in amino acids: CASSFPGQGATNEKLFF. CDR3 in DNA: TGTGCCAGCAGCTTCCCGGGACAGGGCGCAACTAATGAAAAACTGTTTTTT.

This clonotype was found a few times. CDR3 protein: CASSFLGGTYYEQYF. DNA of the CDR3: TGTGCCAGCAGCTTCCTCGGCGGGACATACTACGAGCAGTACTTC. The chain recombines TRBV5-6 with TRBJ2-7, with D perhaps matching TRBD1 or TRBD2 (6 bases each). Germline values: CDR1 SGHDT, CDR2 YYEEEE. The CDR3 contains 15 residues. The V end was cut by 2 bases, the J end by 3 bases, with 15 bases between.

This sequence joins TRBV6-1 and TRBJ2-1; D perhaps matches TRBD1 (6 bases). Germline loops: CDR1 MNHNS, CDR2 SASEGT. The germline V and J ends were trimmed by 5 bases and 8 bases, with 13 bases remaining between them. CDR3 length: 13 amino acids. In DNA, the CDR3 is TGTGCCAGCAGTCCTACGGACAGTCATGAGCAGTTCTTC. It codes for CASSPTDSHEQFF.

Concerning this clonotype: A much larger clone lies a single base off, so this may be a read error. The chain recombines TRBV27 with TRBJ1-1, with 7 nucleotides matching TRBD1. V was pared by 4 bases and J by 4 bases, with 3 bases of the junction left unmatched. The CDR3 totals 13 residues. In germline, CDR1 is MNHEY, CDR2 SMNVEV (reference sequence). The DNA for the CDR3 is TGTGCCAGCAGTTCTACAGGGGTCACTGAAGCTTTCTTT. It codes for CASSSTGVTEAFF.

This clonotype appeared a single time. The rearrangement uses TRBV28 and TRBJ2-3; D perhaps matches TRBD2 (6 bases). The V end lost 2 bases, the J end lost 5 bases, and 20 bases lay between the germline ends. The CDR3 covers 17 residues. CDR1 is MDHEN, CDR2 SYDVKM, per germline. CDR3 sequence: CASSLAVTTGRLDTQYF. The CDR3 coding sequence is TGTGCCAGCAGTTTAGCAGTTACTACCGGGAGATTAGATACGCAGTATTTT.